The entry below describes one T cell receptor (beta chain). Its antigen is unknown. The data are from a study of cytomegalovirus exposure and HLA in healthy donors. Study-level background: An earlier analysis identified 120 million or so unique TCR beta sequences in some 170 million T cells. General study results and limits: Sequencing had likely introduced a cluster of highly shared sequence variants as an artifact.

The PCR employed 60 Vbeta primers together with 13 Jbeta primers. Only in-frame clones appear in the TCRdb table, and some are missing; sequencing was by immunoSEQ multiplex PCR. The sample holds under 200,000 clones, approximately 72% seen once. The CDR3 length is 15 residues. Per germline, CDR1 SQVTM and CDR2 ANQGSEA. V lost 4 bases to trimming and J lost 4 bases; unmatched junction nucleotides: 7. The chain has TRBV29-1 and TRBJ2-1; 10 bases align to TRBD2. The clonotype was recovered from a female donor in good health and CMV-seronegative. The material sequenced was PBMCs. CDR3 residues: CSVVALTSGYNEQFF. CDR3 in DNA: TGCAGCGTTGTGGCTCTGACTAGCGGGTACAATGAGCAGTTCTTC.